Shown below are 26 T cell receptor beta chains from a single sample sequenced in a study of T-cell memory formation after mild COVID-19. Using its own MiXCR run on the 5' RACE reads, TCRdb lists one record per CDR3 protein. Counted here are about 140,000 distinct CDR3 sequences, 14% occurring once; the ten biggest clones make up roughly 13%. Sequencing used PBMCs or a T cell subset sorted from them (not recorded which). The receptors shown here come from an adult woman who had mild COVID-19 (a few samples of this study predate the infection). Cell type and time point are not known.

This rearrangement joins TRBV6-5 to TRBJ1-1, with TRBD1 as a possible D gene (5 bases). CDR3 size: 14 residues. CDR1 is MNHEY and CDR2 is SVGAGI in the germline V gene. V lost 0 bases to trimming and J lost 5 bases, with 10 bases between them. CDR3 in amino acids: CASSYSGGKTEAFF. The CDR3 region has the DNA TGTGCCAGCAGTTACTCGGGGGGGAAGACTGAAGCTTTCTTT.

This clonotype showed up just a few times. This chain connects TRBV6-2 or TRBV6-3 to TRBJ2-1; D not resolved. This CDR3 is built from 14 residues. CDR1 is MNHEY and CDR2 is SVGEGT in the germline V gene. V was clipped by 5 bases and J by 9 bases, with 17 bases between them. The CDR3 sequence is CASSLASTLGEQFF. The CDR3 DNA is TGTGCCAGCAGTCTCGCCTCTACGTTAGGTGAGCAGTTCTTC.

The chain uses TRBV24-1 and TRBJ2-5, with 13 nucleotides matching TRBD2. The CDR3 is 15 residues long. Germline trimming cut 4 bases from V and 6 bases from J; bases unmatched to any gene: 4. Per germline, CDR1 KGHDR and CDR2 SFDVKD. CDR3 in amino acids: CATSEGTSGVQTQYF. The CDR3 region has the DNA TGTGCCACCAGTGAAGGGACTAGCGGGGTTCAGACCCAGTACTTC.

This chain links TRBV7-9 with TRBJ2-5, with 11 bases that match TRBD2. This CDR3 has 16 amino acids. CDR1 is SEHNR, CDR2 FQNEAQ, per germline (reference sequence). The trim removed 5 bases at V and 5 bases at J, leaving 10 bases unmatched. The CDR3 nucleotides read TGTGCCAGCAGCCCACCGGGACTAGCGGACCGGGAGACCCAGTACTTC. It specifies CASSPPGLADRETQYF.

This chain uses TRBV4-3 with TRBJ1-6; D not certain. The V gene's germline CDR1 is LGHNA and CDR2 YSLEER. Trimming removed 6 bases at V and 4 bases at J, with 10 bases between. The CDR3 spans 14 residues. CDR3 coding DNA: TGCGCCAGCAGAGAGTCGAGTTATAATTCACCCCTCCACTTT. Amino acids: CASRESSYNSPLHF.

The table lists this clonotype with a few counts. CDR3 sequence reads: CASRGLAGSYEQYF. In DNA form, the CDR3 reads TGTGCCAGCAGGGGACTAGCGGGCTCCTACGAGCAGTACTTC. V is TRBV28 and J is TRBJ2-7; 12 bases are shared with TRBD2. CDR3 length: 14 residues. The V and J ends lost 6 bases and 0 bases, in that order; junction bases with no gene match: 0. CDR1 and CDR2 from the germline V gene are MDHEN and SYDVKM.

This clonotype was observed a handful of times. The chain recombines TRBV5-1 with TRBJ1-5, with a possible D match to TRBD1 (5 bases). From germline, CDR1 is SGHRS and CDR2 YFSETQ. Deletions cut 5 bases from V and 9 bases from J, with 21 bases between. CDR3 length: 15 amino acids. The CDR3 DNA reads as TGCGCCAGCAGTCCCCTGGACACCGTTGGGTGGCCCCAGCATTTT. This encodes CASSPLDTVGWPQHF.

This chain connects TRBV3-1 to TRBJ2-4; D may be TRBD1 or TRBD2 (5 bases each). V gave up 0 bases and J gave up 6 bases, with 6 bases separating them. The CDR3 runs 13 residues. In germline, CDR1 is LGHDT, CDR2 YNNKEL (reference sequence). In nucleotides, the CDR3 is TGTGCCAGCAGCCAAGAGGGGGTAAACATTCAGTACTTC. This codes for CASSQEGVNIQYF. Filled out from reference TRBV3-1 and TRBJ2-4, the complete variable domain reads DTAVSQTPKYLVTQMGNDKSIKCEQNLGHDTMYWYKQDSKKFLKIMFSYNNKELIINETVPNRFSPKSPDKAHLNLHINSLELGDSAVYFCASSQEGVNIQYFGAGTRLSVL.

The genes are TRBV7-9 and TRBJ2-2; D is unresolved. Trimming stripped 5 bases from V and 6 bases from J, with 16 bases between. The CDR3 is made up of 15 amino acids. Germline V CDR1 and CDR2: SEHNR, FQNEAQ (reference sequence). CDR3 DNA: TGTGCCAGCAGCCGAGGTGGGCTCCGGGCCGGGGAGCTGTTTTTT. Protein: CASSRGGLRAGELFF.

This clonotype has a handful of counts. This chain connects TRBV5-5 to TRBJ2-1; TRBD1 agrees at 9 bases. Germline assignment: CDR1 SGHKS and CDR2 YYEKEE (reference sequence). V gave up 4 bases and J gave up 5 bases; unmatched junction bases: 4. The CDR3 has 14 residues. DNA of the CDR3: TGTGCCAGCAGCGTGGACAGGGGTAACAATGAGCAGTTCTTC. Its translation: CASSVDRGNNEQFF.

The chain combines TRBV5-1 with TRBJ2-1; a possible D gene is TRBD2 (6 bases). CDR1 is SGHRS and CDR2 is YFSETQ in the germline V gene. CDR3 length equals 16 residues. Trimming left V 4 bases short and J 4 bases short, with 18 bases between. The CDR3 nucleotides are TGCGCCAGCAGCGCGGGAACCGGGACGGAGTACAATGAGCAGTTCTTC. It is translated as CASSAGTGTEYNEQFF.

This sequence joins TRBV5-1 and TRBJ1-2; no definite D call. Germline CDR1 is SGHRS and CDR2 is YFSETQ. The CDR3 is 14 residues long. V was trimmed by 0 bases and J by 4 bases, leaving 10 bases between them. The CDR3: CASSLASELYGYTF. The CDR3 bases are TGCGCCAGCAGCTTGGCGTCAGAACTCTATGGCTACACCTTC.

The CDR3: CATSPIEDSNQPQHF. CDR3 in DNA: TGTGCCACCAGCCCAATCGAGGATAGCAATCAGCCCCAGCATTTT. V and J are TRBV15 and TRBJ1-5; D is unclear. CDR3 length: 15 amino acids. Trimming shortened V by 5 bases and J by 0 bases, and 11 bases separated the two germline ends. Germline V lookup: CDR1 LNHNV, CDR2 YYDKDF (reference sequence).

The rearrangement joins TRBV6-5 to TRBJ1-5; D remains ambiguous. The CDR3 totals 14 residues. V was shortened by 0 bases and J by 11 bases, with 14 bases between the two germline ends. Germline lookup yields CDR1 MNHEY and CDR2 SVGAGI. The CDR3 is CASSYSPLGKAQHF. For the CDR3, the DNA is TGTGCCAGCAGTTACTCGCCGCTTGGGAAGGCCCAGCATTTT.

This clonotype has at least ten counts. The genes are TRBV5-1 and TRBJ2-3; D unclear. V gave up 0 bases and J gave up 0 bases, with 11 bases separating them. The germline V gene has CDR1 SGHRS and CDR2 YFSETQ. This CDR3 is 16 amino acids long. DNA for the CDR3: TGCGCCAGCAGCTTGGAAGGTCGTACTAGCACAGATACGCAGTATTTT. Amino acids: CASSLEGRTSTDTQYF.

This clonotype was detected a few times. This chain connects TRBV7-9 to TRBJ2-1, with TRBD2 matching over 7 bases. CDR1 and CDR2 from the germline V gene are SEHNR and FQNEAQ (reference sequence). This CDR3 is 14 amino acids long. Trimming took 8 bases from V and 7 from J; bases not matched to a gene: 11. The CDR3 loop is CASFPGVGGNEQFF. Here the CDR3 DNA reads TGTGCCAGCTTCCCGGGGGTGGGAGGGAATGAGCAGTTCTTC.

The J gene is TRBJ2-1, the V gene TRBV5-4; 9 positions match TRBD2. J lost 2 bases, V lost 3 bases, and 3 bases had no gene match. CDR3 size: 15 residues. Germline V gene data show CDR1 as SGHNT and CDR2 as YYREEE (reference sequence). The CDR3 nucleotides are TGTGCCAGCAGCTCTCTAGCGGGAACCTACAATGAGCAGTTCTTC. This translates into CASSSLAGTYNEQFF. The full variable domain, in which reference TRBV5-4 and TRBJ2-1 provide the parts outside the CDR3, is ETGVTQSPTHLIKTRGQQVTLRCSSQSGHNTVSWYQQALGQGPQFIFQYYREEENGRGNFPPRFSGLQFPNYSSELNVNALELDDSALYLCASSSLAGTYNEQFFGPGTRLTVL.

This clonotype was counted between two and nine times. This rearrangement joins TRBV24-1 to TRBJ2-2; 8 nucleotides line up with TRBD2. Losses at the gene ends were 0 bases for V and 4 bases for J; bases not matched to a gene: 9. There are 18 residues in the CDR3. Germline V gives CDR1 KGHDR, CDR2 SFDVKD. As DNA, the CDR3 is TGTGCCACCAGTGATTTGCGGTCAGCGGGAGTAGGCACCGGGGAGCTGTTTTTT. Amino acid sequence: CATSDLRSAGVGTGELFF.

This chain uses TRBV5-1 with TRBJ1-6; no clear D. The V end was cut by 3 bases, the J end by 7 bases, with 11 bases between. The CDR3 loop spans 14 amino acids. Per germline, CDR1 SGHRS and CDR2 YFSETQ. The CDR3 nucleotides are TGCGCCAGCAGCTCCGCGGGCTTAAATTCACCCCTCCACTTT. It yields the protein CASSSAGLNSPLHF.

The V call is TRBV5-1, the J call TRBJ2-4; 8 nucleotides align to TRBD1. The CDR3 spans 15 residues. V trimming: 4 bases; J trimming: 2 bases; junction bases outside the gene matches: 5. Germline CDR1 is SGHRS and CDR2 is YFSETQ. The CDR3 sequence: CASSLTGVSKNIQYF. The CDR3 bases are TGCGCCAGCAGCCTGACAGGGGTATCCAAAAACATTCAGTACTTC.

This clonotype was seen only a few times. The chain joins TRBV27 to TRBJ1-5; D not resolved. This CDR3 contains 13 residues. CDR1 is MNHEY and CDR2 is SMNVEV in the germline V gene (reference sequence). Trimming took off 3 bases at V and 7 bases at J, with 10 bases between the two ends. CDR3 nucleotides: TGTGCCAGCAGTTTTCGTGTTCGCCAGCCCCAGCATTTT. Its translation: CASSFRVRQPQHF.

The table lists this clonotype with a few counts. The CDR3 sequence is CASSTTPTGFMNTEAFF. In DNA form, the CDR3 reads TGTGCCAGTAGTACCACCCCGACAGGATTCATGAACACTGAAGCTTTCTTT. The chain is built from TRBV19 and TRBJ1-1; D perhaps matches TRBD1 (6 bases). V lost 4 bases and J 0 bases, leaving 18 bases between the germline ends. The CDR3 has 17 amino acids. Germline V CDR1 and CDR2: LNHDA, SQIVND (reference sequence).

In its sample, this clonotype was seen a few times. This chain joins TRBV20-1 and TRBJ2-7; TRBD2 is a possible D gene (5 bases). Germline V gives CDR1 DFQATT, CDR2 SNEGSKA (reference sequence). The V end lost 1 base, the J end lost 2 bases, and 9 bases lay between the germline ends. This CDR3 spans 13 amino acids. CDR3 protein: CSARVGSAYEQYF. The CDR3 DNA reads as TGCAGTGCTAGAGTGGGGAGCGCCTACGAGCAGTACTTC.

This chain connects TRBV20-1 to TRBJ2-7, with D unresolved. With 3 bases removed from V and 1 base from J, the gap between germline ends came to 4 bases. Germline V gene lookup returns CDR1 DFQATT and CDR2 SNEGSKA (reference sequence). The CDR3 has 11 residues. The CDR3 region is CSASASYEQYF. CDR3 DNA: TGCAGTGCTAGCGCTTCCTACGAGCAGTACTTC.

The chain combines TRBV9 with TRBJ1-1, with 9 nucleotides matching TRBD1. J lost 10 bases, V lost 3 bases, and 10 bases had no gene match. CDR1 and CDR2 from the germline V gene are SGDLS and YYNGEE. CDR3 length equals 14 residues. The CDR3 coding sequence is TGTGCCAGCAGCGGCCTTGGACAGGGGAAAGGAGCTTTCTTT. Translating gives CASSGLGQGKGAFF.

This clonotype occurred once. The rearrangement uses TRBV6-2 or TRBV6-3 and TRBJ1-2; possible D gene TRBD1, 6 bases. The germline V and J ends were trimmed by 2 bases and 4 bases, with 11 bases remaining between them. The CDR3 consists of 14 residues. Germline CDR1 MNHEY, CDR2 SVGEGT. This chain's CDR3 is CASSYAAGVYGYTF. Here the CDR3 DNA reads TGTGCCAGCAGTTACGCCGCAGGGGTCTATGGCTACACCTTC.